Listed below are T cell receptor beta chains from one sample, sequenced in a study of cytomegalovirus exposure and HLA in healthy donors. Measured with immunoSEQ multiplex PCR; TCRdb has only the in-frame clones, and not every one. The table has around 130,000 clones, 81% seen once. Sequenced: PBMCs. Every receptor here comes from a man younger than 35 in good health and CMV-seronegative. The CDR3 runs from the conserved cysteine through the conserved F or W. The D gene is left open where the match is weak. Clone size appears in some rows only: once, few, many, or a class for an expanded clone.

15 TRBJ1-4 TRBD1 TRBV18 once CASSPPDRGQEKLFF TGTGCCAGCTCACCACCGGACAGGGGGCAGGAAAAACTGTTTTTT
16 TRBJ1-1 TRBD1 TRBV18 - CASSPFGQGRNTEAFF TGTGCCAGCTCACCGTTCGGACAGGGGAGGAACACTGAAGCTTTCTTT
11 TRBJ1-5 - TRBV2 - CASRGGQPQHF TGTGCCAGCAGGGGAGGTCAGCCCCAGCATTTT
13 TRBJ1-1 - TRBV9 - CASSVDGEIEAFF TGTGCCAGCAGCGTAGATGGAGAAATCGAAGCTTTCTTT
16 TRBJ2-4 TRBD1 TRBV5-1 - CASSSPTGGDKNIQYF TGCGCCAGCAGCTCCCCTACAGGGGGCGACAAAAACATTCAGTACTTC
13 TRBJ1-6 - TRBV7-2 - CASSLGLNSPLHF TGTGCCAGCAGCTTAGGTCTTAATTCACCCCTCCACTTT
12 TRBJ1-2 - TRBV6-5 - CASGPLAGGYTF TGTGCCAGCGGCCCCCTAGCGGGTGGCTACACCTTC
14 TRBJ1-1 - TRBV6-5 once CASSYSSGKAEAFF TGTGCCAGCAGTTACTCCTCAGGGAAGGCTGAAGCTTTCTTT
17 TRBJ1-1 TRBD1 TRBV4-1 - CASSPSEDRDRNTEAFF TGCGCCAGCAGCCCTTCTGAGGACCGGGACAGGAACACTGAAGCTTTCTTT
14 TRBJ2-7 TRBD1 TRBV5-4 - CASSSGQLIYEQYF TGTGCCAGCAGCTCGGGACAGCTTATCTACGAGCAGTACTTC
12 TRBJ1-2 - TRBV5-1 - CASREPRSGYTF TGCGCCAGCAGGGAGCCCCGGAGTGGCTACACCTTC
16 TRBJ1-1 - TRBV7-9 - CASSQKTVAGYTEAFF TGTGCCAGCAGCCAAAAAACCGTGGCGGGGTACACTGAAGCTTTCTTT
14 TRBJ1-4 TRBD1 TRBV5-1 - CASSFSRGEEKLFF TGCGCCAGCAGCTTTTCCAGGGGGGAAGAAAAACTGTTTTTT
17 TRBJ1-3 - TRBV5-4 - CASSRMAGEYPGNTIYF TGTGCCAGCAGCCGAATGGCGGGGGAATATCCTGGAAACACCATATATTTT
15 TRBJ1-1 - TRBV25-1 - CASSPWWSMNTEAFF TGTGCCAGCTCTCCATGGTGGAGTATGAACACTGAAGCTTTCTTT
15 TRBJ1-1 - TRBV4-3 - CASSQDRGGWTEAFF TGCGCCAGCAGCCAAGATCGGGGGGGCTGGACTGAAGCTTTCTTT
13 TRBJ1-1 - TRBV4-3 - CASSQDLPTRRVF TGCGCCAGCAGCCAAGATTTGCCGACCCGGCGGGTCTTT
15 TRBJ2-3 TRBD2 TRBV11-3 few CASSPSSGPPDTQYF TGTGCCAGCAGTCCCTCTAGCGGGCCCCCAGATACGCAGTATTTT
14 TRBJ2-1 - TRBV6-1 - CASSEDGGDNEQFF TGTGCCAGCAGTGAAGACGGGGGAGACAATGAGCAGTTCTTC
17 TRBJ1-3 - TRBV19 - CASHPGIFRYSGNTIYF TGTGCCAGTCATCCAGGGATCTTCCGCTACTCTGGAAACACCATATATTTT
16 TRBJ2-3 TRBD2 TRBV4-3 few CASRDIAGGSTDTQYF TGCGCCAGCAGGGATATAGCGGGGGGTTCCACAGATACGCAGTATTTT
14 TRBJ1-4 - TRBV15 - CATSRGPANEKLFF TGTGCCACCAGCAGGGGGCCGGCTAATGAAAAACTGTTTTTT
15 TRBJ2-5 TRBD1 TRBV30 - CAWSVRTGGAETQYF TGTGCCTGGAGTGTCCGGACAGGGGGGGCAGAGACCCAGTACTTC
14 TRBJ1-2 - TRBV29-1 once CSVELTGNWYGYTF TGCAGCGTTGAGTTAACAGGGAATTGGTATGGCTACACCTTC
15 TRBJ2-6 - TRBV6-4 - CASSDAGTGANVLTF TGTGCCAGCAGTGACGCAGGGACTGGGGCCAACGTCCTGACTTTC
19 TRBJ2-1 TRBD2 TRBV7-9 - CASRPPLPGLESSYNEQFF TGTGCCAGCAGACCGCCTCTCCCGGGACTAGAAAGCTCCTACAATGAGCAGTTCTTC
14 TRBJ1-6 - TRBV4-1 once CASRGSSYNSPLHF TGCGCCAGCAGGGGGAGCTCCTATAATTCACCCCTCCACTTT
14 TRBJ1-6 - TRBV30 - CAWSVDRYNSPLHF TGTGCCTGGAGCGTCGACAGGTATAATTCACCCCTCCACTTT
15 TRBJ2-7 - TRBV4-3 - CASSQDGVPLYEQYF TGCGCCAGCAGCCAAGACGGAGTACCGTTATACGAGCAGTACTTC
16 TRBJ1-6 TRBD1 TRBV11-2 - CASSQIRDSPNSPLHF TGTGCCAGCAGCCAAATCCGGGACAGCCCTAATTCACCCCTCCACTTT
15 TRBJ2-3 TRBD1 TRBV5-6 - CASSLKGQGLYTQYF TGTGCCAGCAGCTTGAAAGGACAGGGATTATATACGCAGTATTTT
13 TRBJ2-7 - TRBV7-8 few CASSLAQGRAFLF TGTGCCAGCAGCTTAGCTCAGGGCAGGGCTTTTCTCTTC